Listed below are T cell receptor beta chains from one sample, sequenced in a study of graft-versus-host responses after intestinal transplantation. These receptors lack a known antigen. Repertoires were generated with immunoSEQ multiplex PCR, while TCRdb's copy carries only in-frame clones and drops some. Of fewer than 85,000 clones listed, 75% to 90% were seen once; the top ten hold 0.39%. The material sequenced was unstimulated CD4+ T cells sorted from spleen or lymph node cells, taken before transplant. These receptors were obtained from a human donor who was the organ donor for an intestinal transplant. CDR3s include the opening cysteine and the closing phenylalanine or tryptophan. The D gene is left open where the match is weak. Rows give clone size only sometimes, using once, few, many, or a class for an expanded clone.

J gene: TRBJ1-2; clone size: NA; V gene: TRBV5-1; D gene: NA; CDR3 DNA: TGCGCCAGCAGATTCGACAGCGCCTATGGCTACACCTTC; CDR3 protein: CASRFDSAYGYTF
J gene: TRBJ2-3; clone size: NA; V gene: TRBV7-3; D gene: TRBD2; CDR3 DNA: TGTGCCAGCAGCTTAGGGGGGGTCTGGGATGATACGCAGTATTTT; CDR3 protein: CASSLGGVWDDTQYF
J gene: TRBJ1-2; clone size: NA; V gene: TRBV28; D gene: NA; CDR3 DNA: TGTGCCAGCAGTTTTACGGGATACGGGGGGGGCTATGGCTACACCTTC; CDR3 protein: CASSFTGYGGGYGYTF
J gene: TRBJ1-4; clone size: NA; V gene: TRBV27; D gene: NA; CDR3 DNA: TGTGCCAGCAGACTCCTGTGGGGCGAAAAACTGTTTTTT; CDR3 protein: CASRLLWGEKLFF
J gene: TRBJ2-3; clone size: NA; V gene: TRBV2; D gene: TRBD2; CDR3 DNA: TGTGCCAGCAGTGGCGGGGTCCCCCCACAAAGCGGGGCAAGCACAGATACGCAGTATTTT; CDR3 protein: CASSGGVPPQSGASTDTQYF
J gene: TRBJ1-1; clone size: once; V gene: TRBV6-5; D gene: TRBD1; CDR3 DNA: TGTGCCAGCAGTCCAGGGGGCAAGAACACTGAAGCTTTCTTT; CDR3 protein: CASSPGGKNTEAFF
J gene: TRBJ2-1; clone size: once; V gene: TRBV7-2; D gene: TRBD2; CDR3 DNA: TGTGCCAGCAGCTTAGGTGGGACTAGCGGGGGCGAGCAGTTCTTC; CDR3 protein: CASSLGGTSGGEQFF
J gene: TRBJ2-1; clone size: once; V gene: TRBV10-3; D gene: NA; CDR3 DNA: TGTGCCATCAGTGAGTCCCAGGGAGCGGGTCGGCGCGGCAATGAGCAGTTCTTC; CDR3 protein: CAISESQGAGRRGNEQFF
J gene: TRBJ1-5; clone size: NA; V gene: TRBV9; D gene: NA; CDR3 DNA: TGTGCCAGCAGCGTATCAGACAGTAGCAATCAGCCCCAGCATTTT; CDR3 protein: CASSVSDSSNQPQHF
J gene: TRBJ1-6; clone size: NA; V gene: TRBV23-1; D gene: TRBD1; CDR3 DNA: TGCGCCAGCAGTCGTAACAGGGGTCCACCCCTCCACTTT; CDR3 protein: CASSRNRGPPLHF
J gene: TRBJ2-3; clone size: NA; V gene: TRBV10-3; D gene: NA; CDR3 DNA: TGTGCCATCAGTGAGACTCCACCACCGAACACAGATACGCAGTATTTT; CDR3 protein: CAISETPPPNTDTQYF
J gene: TRBJ2-5; clone size: NA; V gene: TRBV10-3; D gene: NA; CDR3 DNA: TGTGCCACCGCGGCCCTGCCTCGAGGGGAGACCCAGTACTTC; CDR3 protein: CATAALPRGETQYF
J gene: TRBJ1-2; clone size: NA; V gene: TRBV6-6; D gene: TRBD1; CDR3 DNA: TGTGCCAGCAGTGCCAAGGACAGGGGAAACTATGGCTACACCTTC; CDR3 protein: CASSAKDRGNYGYTF
J gene: TRBJ2-3; clone size: NA; V gene: TRBV6-5; D gene: NA; CDR3 DNA: TGTGCCAGCAGGCAAGAGGACAGAACAGATACGCAGTATTTT; CDR3 protein: CASRQEDRTDTQYF
J gene: TRBJ2-3; clone size: NA; V gene: TRBV6-4; D gene: NA; CDR3 DNA: TGTGCCAGCAGTGACGGTGTACAATCAGATACGCAGTATTTT; CDR3 protein: CASSDGVQSDTQYF
J gene: TRBJ1-1; clone size: NA; V gene: TRBV5-1; D gene: NA; CDR3 DNA: TGCGCCAGCAGCTCTCTAGGGAGGGAGGGAGGCACTGAAGCTTTCTTT; CDR3 protein: CASSSLGREGGTEAFF
J gene: TRBJ2-5; clone size: NA; V gene: TRBV6-1; D gene: NA; CDR3 DNA: TGTGCCAGCAGTCCCGCCGGGGAGACCCAGTACTTC; CDR3 protein: CASSPAGETQYF
J gene: TRBJ1-5; clone size: NA; V gene: TRBV15; D gene: NA; CDR3 DNA: TGTGCCACCAGCAGAGTCCCAACAGGGATTGACAATCAGCCCCAGCATTTT; CDR3 protein: CATSRVPTGIDNQPQHF
J gene: TRBJ1-1; clone size: NA; V gene: TRBV29-1; D gene: TRBD1; CDR3 DNA: TGCAGCGTTGTCGAATGGCAGGGGGCTGAAGCTTTCTTT; CDR3 protein: CSVVEWQGAEAFF
J gene: TRBJ1-2; clone size: NA; V gene: TRBV9; D gene: TRBD1; CDR3 DNA: TGTGCCAGCAGCGTAGTCGGACAGGGGGGTGGCTACACCTTC; CDR3 protein: CASSVVGQGGGYTF
J gene: TRBJ2-3; clone size: NA; V gene: TRBV19; D gene: TRBD2; CDR3 DNA: TGTGCCAGTAGGGCGCGGACTAGCGGGGGAGTAGATACGCAGTATTTT; CDR3 protein: CASRARTSGGVDTQYF
J gene: TRBJ1-1; clone size: NA; V gene: TRBV29-1; D gene: NA; CDR3 DNA: TGCAGCGTTGGGTTTCGGGACACAATAAACACTGAAGCTTTCTTT; CDR3 protein: CSVGFRDTINTEAFF
J gene: TRBJ2-6; clone size: NA; V gene: TRBV5-8; D gene: NA; CDR3 DNA: TGTGCCAGCAGCCTACCCCAGGGTTCTGGGGCCAACGTCCTGACTTTC; CDR3 protein: CASSLPQGSGANVLTF
J gene: TRBJ2-3; clone size: NA; V gene: TRBV29-1; D gene: NA; CDR3 DNA: TGCAGCGTTGAGCAGGGAAAAGCAGATACGCAGTATTTT; CDR3 protein: CSVEQGKADTQYF
J gene: TRBJ2-1; clone size: NA; V gene: TRBV28; D gene: TRBD2; CDR3 DNA: TGTGCCAGCAGGGGGGGGTGGGGCGGGCACAATGAGCAGTTCTTC; CDR3 protein: CASRGGWGGHNEQFF
J gene: TRBJ2-1; clone size: NA; V gene: TRBV5-1; D gene: NA; CDR3 DNA: TGCGCCAGCAGCTTGGAGGGGGTTTACAATGAGCAGTTCTTC; CDR3 protein: CASSLEGVYNEQFF
J gene: TRBJ1-3; clone size: NA; V gene: TRBV18; D gene: NA; CDR3 DNA: TGTGCCAGCTCGGACTCCCGTAGCTCTGGAAACACCATATATTTT; CDR3 protein: CASSDSRSSGNTIYF
J gene: TRBJ1-2; clone size: NA; V gene: TRBV6-6; D gene: NA; CDR3 DNA: TGTGCCAGCAGTGTAAGGTTCGGGGGCTACACCTTC; CDR3 protein: CASSVRFGGYTF
J gene: TRBJ2-1; clone size: NA; V gene: TRBV9; D gene: TRBD2; CDR3 DNA: TGTGCCAGCAGCGTAACCCTCGGGACTAGAGGGGGTGAGCAGTTCTTC; CDR3 protein: CASSVTLGTRGGEQFF
J gene: TRBJ2-2; clone size: NA; V gene: TRBV7-2; D gene: NA; CDR3 DNA: TGTGCCAGCAGCTTAGCGGGGGGGAACACCGGGGAGCTGTTTTTT; CDR3 protein: CASSLAGGNTGELFF
J gene: TRBJ2-1; clone size: NA; V gene: TRBV5-6; D gene: TRBD1; CDR3 DNA: TGTGCCAGCAGCATAGGGGGCACTGAGCAGTTCTTC; CDR3 protein: CASSIGGTEQFF
J gene: TRBJ2-3; clone size: NA; V gene: TRBV6-5; D gene: TRBD2; CDR3 DNA: TGTGCCAGCAGGCGTAGCGGGGGGGGCACAGATACGCAGTATTTT; CDR3 protein: CASRRSGGGTDTQYF
J gene: TRBJ1-5; clone size: NA; V gene: TRBV16; D gene: TRBD1; CDR3 DNA: TGTGCCAGCAGCCAGAAGGACAGGGCTTCCTCGGGGCAGCCCCAGCATTTT; CDR3 protein: CASSQKDRASSGQPQHF
J gene: TRBJ1-2; clone size: NA; V gene: TRBV9; D gene: NA; CDR3 DNA: TGTGCCAGCAGCGTGCGGGAGAACTATGGCTACACCTTC; CDR3 protein: CASSVRENYGYTF
J gene: TRBJ1-4; clone size: NA; V gene: TRBV6-6; D gene: TRBD1; CDR3 DNA: TGTGCCAGCAGGGGACAGGCCACCAATGAAAAACTGTTTTTT; CDR3 protein: CASRGQATNEKLFF
J gene: TRBJ1-6; clone size: NA; V gene: TRBV2; D gene: NA; CDR3 DNA: TGTGCCGGAGAGACAGTCCCAAATTCACCCCTCCACTTT; CDR3 protein: CAGETVPNSPLHF
J gene: TRBJ1-1; clone size: NA; V gene: TRBV7-8; D gene: TRBD1; CDR3 DNA: TGTGCCAGCAGCTTAAGGTTTACCGGGACAGGGGCAAACACTGAAGCTTTCTTT; CDR3 protein: CASSLRFTGTGANTEAFF
J gene: TRBJ2-5; clone size: NA; V gene: TRBV7-6; D gene: NA; CDR3 DNA: TGTGCCAGCAGCTTAACGAGCGGAACCCAGTACTTC; CDR3 protein: CASSLTSGTQYF
J gene: TRBJ1-5; clone size: NA; V gene: TRBV28; D gene: TRBD1; CDR3 DNA: TGTGCCAGCAGTTTCAAACGCGGACAGGGGGGTTATAGCAATCAGCCCCAGCATTTT; CDR3 protein: CASSFKRGQGGYSNQPQHF
J gene: TRBJ2-5; clone size: NA; V gene: TRBV19; D gene: NA; CDR3 DNA: TGTGCCAGTAGTATAACCGGCGGTCAAGAGACCCAGTACTTC; CDR3 protein: CASSITGGQETQYF
J gene: TRBJ1-6; clone size: NA; V gene: TRBV5-1; D gene: NA; CDR3 DNA: TGCGCCAGCAGCAAGAGCGATAATTCACCCCTCCACTTT; CDR3 protein: CASSKSDNSPLHF
J gene: TRBJ1-2; clone size: NA; V gene: TRBV7-2; D gene: NA; CDR3 DNA: TGTGCCAGCAGCTTGGGGGGAACTTATGGCTACACCTTC; CDR3 protein: CASSLGGTYGYTF
J gene: TRBJ2-5; clone size: once; V gene: TRBV27; D gene: TRBD2; CDR3 DNA: TGTGCCAGCCGCCGGAGCGGGGGGGTGGAGACCCAGTACTTC; CDR3 protein: CASRRSGGVETQYF
J gene: TRBJ1-1; clone size: NA; V gene: TRBV18; D gene: TRBD1; CDR3 DNA: TGTGCCAGCTCAAACGCTGGGACAGGGGGCACTGAAGCTTTCTTT; CDR3 protein: CASSNAGTGGTEAFF
J gene: TRBJ1-5; clone size: NA; V gene: TRBV2; D gene: NA; CDR3 DNA: TGTGCCAGCAGTGAAGACTTGGGACAAGAGAATCAGCCCCAGCATTTT; CDR3 protein: CASSEDLGQENQPQHF
J gene: TRBJ1-5; clone size: NA; V gene: TRBV10-3; D gene: NA; CDR3 DNA: TGTGCCATCAGTGAGTCTACTAGGCAGCCCCAGCATTTT; CDR3 protein: CAISESTRQPQHF
J gene: TRBJ2-6; clone size: NA; V gene: TRBV5-1; D gene: NA; CDR3 DNA: TGCGCCAGCAGCTTGGGAATGAGCTCTGGGGCCAACGTCCTGACTTTC; CDR3 protein: CASSLGMSSGANVLTF
J gene: TRBJ2-1; clone size: NA; V gene: TRBV5-1; D gene: NA; CDR3 DNA: TGCGCCAGCAGCTTGGCCGGAGGTGGTAGGGGGGGACACAATGAGCAGTTCTTC; CDR3 protein: CASSLAGGGRGGHNEQFF
J gene: TRBJ2-4; clone size: NA; V gene: TRBV7-2; D gene: NA; CDR3 DNA: TGTGCCAGCAGCTTAGAGCTAGCCAAAAACATTCAGTACTTC; CDR3 protein: CASSLELAKNIQYF
J gene: TRBJ1-2; clone size: NA; V gene: TRBV6-4; D gene: TRBD1; CDR3 DNA: TGTGCCAGCAGTGACCCTAGGACAGGGAACTATGGCTACACCTTC; CDR3 protein: CASSDPRTGNYGYTF